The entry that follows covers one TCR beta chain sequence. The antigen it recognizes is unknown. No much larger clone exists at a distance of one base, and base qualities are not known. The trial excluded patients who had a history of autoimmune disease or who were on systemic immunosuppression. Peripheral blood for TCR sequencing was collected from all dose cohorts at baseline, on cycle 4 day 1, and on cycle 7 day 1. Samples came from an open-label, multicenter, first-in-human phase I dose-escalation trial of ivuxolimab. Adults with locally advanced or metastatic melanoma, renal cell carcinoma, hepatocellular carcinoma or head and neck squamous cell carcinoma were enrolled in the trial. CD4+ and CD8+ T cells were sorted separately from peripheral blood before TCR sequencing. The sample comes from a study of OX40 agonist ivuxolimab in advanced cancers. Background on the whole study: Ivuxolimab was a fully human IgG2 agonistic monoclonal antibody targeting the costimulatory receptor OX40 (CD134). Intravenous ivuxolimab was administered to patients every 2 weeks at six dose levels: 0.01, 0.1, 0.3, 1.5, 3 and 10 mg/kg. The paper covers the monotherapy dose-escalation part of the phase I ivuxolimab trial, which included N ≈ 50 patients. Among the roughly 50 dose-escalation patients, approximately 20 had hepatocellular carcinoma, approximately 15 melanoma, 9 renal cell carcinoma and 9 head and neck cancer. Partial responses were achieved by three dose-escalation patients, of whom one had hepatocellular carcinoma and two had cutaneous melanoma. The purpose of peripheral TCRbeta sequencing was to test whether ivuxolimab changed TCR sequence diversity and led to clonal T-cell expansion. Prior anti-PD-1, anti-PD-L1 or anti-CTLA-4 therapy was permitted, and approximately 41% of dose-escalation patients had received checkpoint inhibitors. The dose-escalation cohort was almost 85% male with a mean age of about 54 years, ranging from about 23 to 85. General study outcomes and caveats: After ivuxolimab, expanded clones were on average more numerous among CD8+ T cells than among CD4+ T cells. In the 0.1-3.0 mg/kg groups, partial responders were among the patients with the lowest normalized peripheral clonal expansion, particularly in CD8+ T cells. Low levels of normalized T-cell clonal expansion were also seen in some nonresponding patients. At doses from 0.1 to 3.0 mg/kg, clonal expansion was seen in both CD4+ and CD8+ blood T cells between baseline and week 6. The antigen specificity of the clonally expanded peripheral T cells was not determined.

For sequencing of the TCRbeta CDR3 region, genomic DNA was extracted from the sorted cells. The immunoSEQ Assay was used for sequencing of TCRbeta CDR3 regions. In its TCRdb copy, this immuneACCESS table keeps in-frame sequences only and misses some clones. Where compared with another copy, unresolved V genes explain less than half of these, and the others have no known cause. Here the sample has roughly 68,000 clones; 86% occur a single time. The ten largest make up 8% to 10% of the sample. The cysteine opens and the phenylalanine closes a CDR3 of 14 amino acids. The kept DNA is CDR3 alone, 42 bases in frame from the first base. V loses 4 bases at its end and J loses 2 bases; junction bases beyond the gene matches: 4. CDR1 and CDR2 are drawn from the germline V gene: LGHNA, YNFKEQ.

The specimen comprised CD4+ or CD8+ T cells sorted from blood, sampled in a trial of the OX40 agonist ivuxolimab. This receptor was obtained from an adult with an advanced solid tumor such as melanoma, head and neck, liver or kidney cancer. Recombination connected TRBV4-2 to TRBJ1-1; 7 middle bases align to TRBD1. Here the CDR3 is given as CASSPEGGNTEAFF. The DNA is TGTGCCAGCAGCCCAGAAGGGGGCAACACTGAAGCTTTCTTT.